The 18 T cell receptor beta chains in this list originate from one sample, sequenced in a study of T cells in Graves' hyperthyroidism and ophthalmopathy (dated 2019 in TCRdb). Libraries were constructed by multiplex PCR. Sequencing instrument: Illumina HiSeq 2000. Amplification of TCR beta CDR3 regions was carried out from RNA transcripts. For the first round of RT-PCR on the TCR CDR3, the HTBI primer set was used together with the Qiagen OneStep RT-PCR kit. The public reads were run again by TCRdb, first through fastp at Q25 and then through MiXCR, and only productive beta chains were kept. Identical CDR3 protein sequences are pooled into one entry, listed with their most common genes and DNA. A total of roughly 500,000 distinct CDR3 sequences appear in this sample, roughly 24% of them only once. 11% of the sample belongs to the ten largest clones. Sample: blood. Receptors originate from a woman aged 25 to 39 with Graves' ophthalmopathy.

This clonotype was seen more than once but under ten times. V gene TRBV10-3 combines with J gene TRBJ1-2; 11 bases are a match to TRBD1. The CDR3 is 14 amino acids. V trimming: 6 bases; J trimming: 10 bases; junction bases outside the gene matches: 10. From germline, CDR1 is ENHRY and CDR2 SYGVKD. The CDR3 DNA is TGTGCCATCAGGGAACCGGGACAGGGGGATGACTACACCTTC. Translation gives CAIREPGQGDDYTF.

As to this clonotype: This may be a read error, as it is one base from a much larger clone. DNA of the CDR3: TGTGCCAGCATCCCCTGGGGGACCGGTAACTATGGCTACACCTTC. This codes for CASIPWGTGNYGYTF. J is TRBJ1-2 and V is TRBV7-9; D possibly corresponds to TRBD1 (5 bases). This CDR3 spans 15 amino acids. V was cut by 7 bases and J by 1 base, with 16 bases left in between. Germline V lookup: CDR1 SEHNR, CDR2 FQNEAQ (reference sequence).

This chain uses TRBV19 with TRBJ1-2; possible D gene TRBD1, 6 bases. Germline lookup yields CDR1 LNHDA and CDR2 SQIVND (reference sequence). The CDR3 has 14 residues. V gave up 6 bases and J gave up 5 bases, with 16 bases separating them. CDR3 coding DNA: TGTGCCAGTAGACAACAGGGACCTTGGTATGGCTACACCTTC. Translation: CASRQQGPWYGYTF.

This clonotype was counted at least ten times. V gene TRBV24-1 combines with J gene TRBJ2-5; TRBD1 aligns across 9 bases. The V segment lost 5 bases and the J segment 3 bases; nucleotides outside the gene matches: 6. Germline V gene sequence: CDR1 KGHDR, CDR2 SFDVKD. There are 15 residues in the CDR3. The CDR3 nucleotides are TGTGCCACCAGTGCCGCAGGACAGGGGAAAGAGACCCAGTACTTC. Its protein product is CATSAAGQGKETQYF.

V usage is TRBV28 and J usage is TRBJ2-5; D is perhaps TRBD2 (5 bases). The V gene lost 2 bases and the J gene lost 6 bases, with 16 bases spanning the gap. The CDR3 runs to 15 residues. Germline V gives CDR1 MDHEN, CDR2 SYDVKM. In nucleotides, the CDR3 is TGTGCCAGCAGTTTACCCCTAGGAGCGGCGCAGACCCAGTACTTC. Amino acids: CASSLPLGAAQTQYF.

This clonotype was recorded at least ten times. The chain uses TRBV5-5 and TRBJ1-5, with D maybe TRBD1 (5 bases). This CDR3 contains 13 residues. The V gene's germline CDR1 is SGHKS and CDR2 YYEKEE (reference sequence). Deletions cut 4 bases from V and 4 bases from J, with 9 bases between. CDR3 bases: TGTGCCAGCAGCCAGCAGGGAAATCAGCCCCAGCATTTT. Its protein is CASSQQGNQPQHF.

This clonotype has more than one count but fewer than ten. The rearrangement uses TRBV6-5 and TRBJ2-5, with 7 positions matching TRBD2. Germline loops: CDR1 MNHEY, CDR2 SVGAGI. V shed 5 bases and J 1 base; nucleotides not matched to a gene: 10. The CDR3 runs 16 residues. Written as DNA, the CDR3 is TGTGCCAGCAGTAACGGGTGGGGCGGGGGCCAAGAGACCCAGTACTTC. Protein product: CASSNGWGGGQETQYF.

This rearrangement joins TRBV20-1 to TRBJ1-5; 7 nucleotides align to TRBD1. The CDR3 has 15 residues. Germline assignment: CDR1 DFQATT and CDR2 SNEGSKA (reference sequence). With V trimmed by 0 bases and J by 4 bases, 6 bases remained unmatched. The CDR3 protein is CSARDQGERNQPQHF. The CDR3 nucleotides read TGCAGTGCTAGAGATCAGGGGGAGAGGAATCAGCCCCAGCATTTT.

The CDR3 spells CASSEARGTTEAFF. The CDR3 DNA sequence: TGTGCCAGCAGTGAAGCACGGGGGACCACTGAAGCTTTCTTT. The V call is TRBV6-1, the J call TRBJ1-1; D may be TRBD1 (5 bases). Trimming left V 0 bases short and J 4 bases short, with 9 bases between. Germline V gene sequence: CDR1 MNHNS, CDR2 SASEGT. The CDR3 length is 14 residues.

This clonotype was seen repeatedly, ten times or more. The V call is TRBV6-2 or TRBV6-3, the J call TRBJ2-7; no clear D. The CDR3 spans 12 residues. Trimming took off 2 bases at V and 3 bases at J, with 5 bases between the two ends. Germline V CDR1 and CDR2: MNHEY, SVGEGT. The CDR3 sequence is CASSYDGYEQYF. The CDR3, as DNA: TGTGCCAGCAGTTACGACGGCTACGAGCAGTACTTC.

The chain couples TRBV7-2 to TRBJ2-5, with TRBD1 identical over 7 bases. V lost 7 bases to trimming and J lost 5 bases; unmatched junction nucleotides: 10. CDR3 length: 14 residues. Germline V gene sequence: CDR1 SGHTA, CDR2 FQGNSA. The CDR3 DNA reads as TGTGCCAGCACAACCCAGACAGGGTCGGAGACCCAGTACTTC. This sequence encodes CASTTQTGSETQYF. Full variable domain (rest looked up from reference TRBV7-2 and TRBJ2-5): GAGVSQSPSNKVTEKGKDVELRCDPISGHTALYWYRQSLGQGLEFLIYFQGNSAPDKSGLPSDRFSAERTGGSVSTLTIQRTQQEDSAVYLCASTTQTGSETQYFGPGTRLLVL.

The table lists this clonotype with many counts. A much larger clone lies a single base off, so this may be a read error. This chain links TRBV2 with TRBJ1-1; D gene unclear. This CDR3 region has 13 residues. In germline, CDR1 is SNHLY, CDR2 FYNNEI. The CDR3 reads CASSVQPNTGAFF. CDR3 sequence (DNA): TGTGCCAGCAGTGTGCAGCCGAACACTGGAGCTTTCTTT.

This chain joins TRBV10-3 and TRBJ2-5; D call uncertain. The V and J ends lost 4 bases and 0 bases respectively, with 9 bases between them. Germline assignment: CDR1 ENHRY and CDR2 SYGVKD. The CDR3 covers 14 residues. The CDR3 nucleotides read TGTGCCATCAGTGGAGGTCTCTACCAAGAGACCCAGTACTTC. This codes for CAISGGLYQETQYF.

In its sample, this clonotype was seen many times. J is TRBJ1-1 and V is TRBV29-1, with D unresolved. The CDR3 length is 12 residues. The V end lost 5 bases, the J end lost 2 bases, and 9 bases lay between the germline ends. CDR1 is SQVTM and CDR2 is ANQGSEA in the germline V gene. The CDR3 nucleotides are TGCAGCGTTTTACAGTCTAACACTGAAGCTTTCTTT. Translation: CSVLQSNTEAFF.

The gene calls are TRBV19 and TRBJ1-1, with 7 bases lining up with TRBD1. The CDR3 spans 15 residues. Germline loops: CDR1 LNHDA, CDR2 SQIVND (reference sequence). The V gene end was trimmed by 5 bases and the J gene end by 7 bases; junction bases not matched to a gene: 13. Here the CDR3 DNA reads TGTGCCAGTAGTCTTCAGACAGGGTACCCAATTGAAGCTTTCTTT. It specifies CASSLQTGYPIEAFF.

This clonotype has a handful of counts. This clone may be a read error of a much larger clone one base away. The chain has TRBV9 and TRBJ1-1; D ambiguous. Germline-derived CDR1 and CDR2 are SGDLS and YYNGEE. Trimming stripped 2 bases from V and 5 bases from J, with 10 bases between. The CDR3 extends over 13 amino acids. Here the CDR3 DNA reads TGTGCCAGCAGCGTCGTAGGAAGGACTGAAGCTTTCTTT. Protein product: CASSVVGRTEAFF. Full variable domain (rest looked up from reference TRBV9 and TRBJ1-1): DSGVTQTPKHLITATGQRVTLRCSPRSGDLSVYWYQQSLDQGLQFLIQYYNGEERAKGNILERFSAQQFPDLHSELNLSSLELGDSALYFCASSVVGRTEAFFGQGTRLTVV.

This clonotype showed up many times. The chain links TRBV12-3 or TRBV12-4 to TRBJ1-5; D gene ambiguous. The CDR3 is 16 residues long. Between the trimmed V and J ends, which lost 0 bases and 3 bases, there was a span of 12 bases. The CDR3 loop is CASSLAGWALNQPQHF. The CDR3 bases are TGTGCCAGCAGTTTAGCTGGGTGGGCCCTCAATCAGCCCCAGCATTTT.

This clonotype was recorded at least ten times. In DNA, the CDR3 is TGTGCCAGCAGCGCCGCGTCCAATCAGCCCCAGCATTTT. The encoded protein is CASSAASNQPQHF. V usage is TRBV2 and J usage is TRBJ1-5; D is unresolved. The germline CDR1 and CDR2 sequences are SNHLY and FYNNEI. The CDR3 consists of 13 residues. The V gene lost 6 bases and the J gene lost 3 bases, with 9 bases spanning the gap.